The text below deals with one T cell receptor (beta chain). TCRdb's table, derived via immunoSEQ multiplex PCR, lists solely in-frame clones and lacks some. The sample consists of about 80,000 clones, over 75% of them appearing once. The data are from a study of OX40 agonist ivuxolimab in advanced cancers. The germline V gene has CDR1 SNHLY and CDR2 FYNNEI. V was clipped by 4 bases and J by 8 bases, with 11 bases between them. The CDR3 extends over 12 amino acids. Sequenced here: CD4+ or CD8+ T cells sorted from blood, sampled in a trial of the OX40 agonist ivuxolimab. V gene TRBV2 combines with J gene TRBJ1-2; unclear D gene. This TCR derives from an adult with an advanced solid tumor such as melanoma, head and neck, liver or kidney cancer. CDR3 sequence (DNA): TGTGCCAGCAGTGTAGAGGTTACAGGCTACACCTTC. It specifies CASSVEVTGYTF.